Sequencing of this T cell receptor (beta chain) was carried out in a study of siplizumab effects on memory and regulatory T cells. Whole-study results and caveats: It was not possible to assign a naive or memory phenotype to roughly 80-96% of proliferating CD4+ or CD8+ clones. The average Treg-derived proportion among mappable alloreactive CD4+ clones was 65% to 75% with siplizumab versus more than 25% in controls. For siplizumab cultures, the suppressive function of their proliferating Tregs was not confirmed. Naive T cells were seemingly more diverse than memory cells, and major contributions to the alloresponse seemed to be made by them.

Method: immunoSEQ multiplex PCR; TCRdb's copy keeps in-frame clones and lacks some. Among about 100,000 clones listed, less than 95% were seen once. As concerns this clone: Its specificity is unknown.

The CDR3 totals 13 residues. The V end was cut by 6 bases, the J end by 7 bases, with 15 bases between. CDR1 and CDR2 (germline): SQVTM, ANQGSEA. The material sequenced was non-Treg CD4+ T cells sorted from blood. The V call is TRBV29-1, the J call TRBJ2-2; the D gene is possibly TRBD1 (6 bases). This TCR was sampled from a human donor in good health. The CDR3 DNA reads as TGCAGCGTGTCATTGGGGGCCGGCGGGGAGCTGTTTTTT. The encoded protein is CSVSLGAGGELFF.